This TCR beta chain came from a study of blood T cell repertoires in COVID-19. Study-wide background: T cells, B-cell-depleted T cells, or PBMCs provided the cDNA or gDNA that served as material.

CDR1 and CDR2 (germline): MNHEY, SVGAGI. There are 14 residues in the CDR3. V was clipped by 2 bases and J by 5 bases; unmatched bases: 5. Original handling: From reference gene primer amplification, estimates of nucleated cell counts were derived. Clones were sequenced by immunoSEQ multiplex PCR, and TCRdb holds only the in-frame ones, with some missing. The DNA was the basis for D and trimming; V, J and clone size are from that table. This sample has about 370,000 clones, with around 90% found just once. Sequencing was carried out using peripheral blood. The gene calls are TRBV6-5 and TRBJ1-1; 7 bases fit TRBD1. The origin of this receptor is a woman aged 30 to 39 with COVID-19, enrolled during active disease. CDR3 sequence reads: CASSYERTGTEAFF. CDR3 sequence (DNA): TGTGCCAGCAGTTACGAAAGGACAGGTACTGAAGCTTTCTTT.